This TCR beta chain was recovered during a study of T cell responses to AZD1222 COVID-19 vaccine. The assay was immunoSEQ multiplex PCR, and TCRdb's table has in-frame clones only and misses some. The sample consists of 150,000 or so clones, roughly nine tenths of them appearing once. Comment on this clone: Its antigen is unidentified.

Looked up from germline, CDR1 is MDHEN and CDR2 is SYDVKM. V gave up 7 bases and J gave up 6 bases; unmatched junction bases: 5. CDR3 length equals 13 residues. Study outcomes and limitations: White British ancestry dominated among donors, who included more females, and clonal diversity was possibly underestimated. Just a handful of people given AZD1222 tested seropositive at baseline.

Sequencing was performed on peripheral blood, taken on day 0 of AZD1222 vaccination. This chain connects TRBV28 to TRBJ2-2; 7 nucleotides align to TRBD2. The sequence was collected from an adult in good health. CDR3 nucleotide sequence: TGTGCCAGCACCCTGGGGGGGGCCGGGGAGCTGTTTTTT. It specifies CASTLGGAGELFF.